The entry that follows covers one T cell receptor beta chain sequence. Its target is not known. The CDR3 totals 15 residues. Germline CDR1 and CDR2: MNHEY and SVGAGI. V was pared by 4 bases and J by 4 bases, with 5 bases of the junction left unmatched. The data stem from a study of Ad26.COV2.S vaccination and SARS-CoV-2 variants. Overall study findings and caveats: Breadth, reportedly substantial, characterized the spike-specific CD8+ and CD4+ T cell responses after vaccination. The TCR breadth and depth analyses may have understated or missed part of the total T cell responses.

Repertoires were generated with immunoSEQ multiplex PCR, while TCRdb's copy carries only in-frame clones and drops some. The table shows approximately 340,000 clones, with 90% to 95% occurring only once. The receptor was isolated from a human donor who had recovered from COVID-19. This specimen was peripheral blood, taken after recovery from COVID-19. The chain uses TRBV6-5 and TRBJ1-1; 11 bases are shared with TRBD1. The DNA of the CDR3 is TGTGCCAGCAGTTCATGGACAGGGGGCATCACTGAAGCTTTCTTT. Translated, it gives CASSSWTGGITEAFF.